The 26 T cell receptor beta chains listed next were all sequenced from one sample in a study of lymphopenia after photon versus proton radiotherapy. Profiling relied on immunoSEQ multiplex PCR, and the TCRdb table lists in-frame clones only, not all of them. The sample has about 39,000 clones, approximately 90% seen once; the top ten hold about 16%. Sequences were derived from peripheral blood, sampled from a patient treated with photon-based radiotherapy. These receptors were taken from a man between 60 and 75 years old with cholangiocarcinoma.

CDR3: CASSLRDRGGKLFF. CDR3 bases: TGTGCCAGCAGTTTGCGGGACAGGGGGGGGAAACTGTTTTTT. The chain carries TRBV27 and TRBJ1-4, with TRBD1 matching 11 bases. Germline V gene data show CDR1 as MNHEY and CDR2 as SMNVEV (reference sequence). The CDR3 extends over 14 amino acids. With V trimmed by 3 bases and J by 11 bases, 5 bases remained unmatched. Complete variable domain (other parts from reference TRBV27 and TRBJ1-4): EAQVTQNPRYLITVTGKKLTVTCSQNMNHEYMSWYRQDPGLGLRQIYYSMNVEVTDKGDVPEGYKVSRKEKRNFPLILESPSPNQTSLYFCASSLRDRGGKLFFGSGTQLSVL.

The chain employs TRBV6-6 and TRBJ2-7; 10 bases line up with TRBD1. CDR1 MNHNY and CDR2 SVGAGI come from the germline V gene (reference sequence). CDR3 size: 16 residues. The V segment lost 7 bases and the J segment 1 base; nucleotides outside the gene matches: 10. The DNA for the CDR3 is TGTGCCAGCACCGACACGGACAGGGGGGCGTCCTACGAGCAGTACTTC. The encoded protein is CASTDTDRGASYEQYF.

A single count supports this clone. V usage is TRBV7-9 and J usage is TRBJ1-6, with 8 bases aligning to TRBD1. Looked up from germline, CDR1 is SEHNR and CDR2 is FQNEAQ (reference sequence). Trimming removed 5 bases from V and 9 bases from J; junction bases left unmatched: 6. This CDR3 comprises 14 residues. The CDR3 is CASSTQGAVSPLHF. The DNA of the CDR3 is TGTGCCAGCAGCACCCAGGGGGCAGTTTCACCCCTCCACTTT.

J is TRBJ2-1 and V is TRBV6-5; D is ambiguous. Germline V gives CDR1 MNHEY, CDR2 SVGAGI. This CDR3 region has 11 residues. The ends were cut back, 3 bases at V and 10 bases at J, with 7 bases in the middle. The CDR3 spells CASSYLAEQFF. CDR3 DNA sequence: TGTGCCAGCAGTTATTTGGCAGAGCAGTTCTTC.

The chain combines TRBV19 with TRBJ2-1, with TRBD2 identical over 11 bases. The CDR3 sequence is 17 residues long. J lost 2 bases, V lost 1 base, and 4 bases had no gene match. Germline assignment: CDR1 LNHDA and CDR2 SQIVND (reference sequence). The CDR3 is CASSIGRGLAAYNEQFF. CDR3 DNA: TGTGCCAGTAGTATAGGCAGGGGACTAGCGGCCTACAATGAGCAGTTCTTC.

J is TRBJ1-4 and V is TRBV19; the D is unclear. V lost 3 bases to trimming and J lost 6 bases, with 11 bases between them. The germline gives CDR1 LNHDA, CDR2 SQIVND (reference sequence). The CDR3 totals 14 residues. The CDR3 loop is CASSISVEDEKLFF. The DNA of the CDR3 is TGTGCCAGTAGTATTTCAGTTGAGGATGAAAAACTGTTTTTT.

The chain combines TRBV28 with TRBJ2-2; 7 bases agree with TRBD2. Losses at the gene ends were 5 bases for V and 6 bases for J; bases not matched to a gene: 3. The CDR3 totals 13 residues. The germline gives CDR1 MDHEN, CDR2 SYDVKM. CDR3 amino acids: CASSTSVPGELFF. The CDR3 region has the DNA TGTGCCAGCAGTACTAGCGTTCCCGGGGAGCTGTTTTTT.

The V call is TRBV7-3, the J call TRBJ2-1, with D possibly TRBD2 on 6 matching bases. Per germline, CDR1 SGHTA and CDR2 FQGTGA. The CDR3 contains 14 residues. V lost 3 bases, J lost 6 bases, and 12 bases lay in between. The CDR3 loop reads CASSLSGTLNEQFF. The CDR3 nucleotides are TGTGCCAGCAGCTTGTCCGGGACTCTCAATGAGCAGTTCTTC. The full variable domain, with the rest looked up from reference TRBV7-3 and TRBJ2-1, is GAGVSQTPSNKVTEKGKYVELRCDPISGHTALYWYRQSLGQGPEFLIYFQGTGAADDSGLPNDRFFAVRPEGSVSTLKIQRTERGDSAVYLCASSLSGTLNEQFFGPGTRLTVL.

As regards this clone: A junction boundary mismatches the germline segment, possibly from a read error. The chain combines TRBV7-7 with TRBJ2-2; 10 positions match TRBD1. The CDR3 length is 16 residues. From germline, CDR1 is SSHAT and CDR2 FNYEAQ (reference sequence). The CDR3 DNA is TGTGCTAGCAGTCCAGGACAGGGGGCGAACACCGGGGAGCTGTTTTTT. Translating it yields CASSPGQGANTGELFF.

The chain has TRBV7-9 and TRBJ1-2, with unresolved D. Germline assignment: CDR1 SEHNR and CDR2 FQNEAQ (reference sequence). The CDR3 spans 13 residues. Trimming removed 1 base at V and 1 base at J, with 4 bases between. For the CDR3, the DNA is TGTGCCAGCAGCTTAGACGTTAACTATGGCTACACCTTC. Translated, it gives CASSLDVNYGYTF.

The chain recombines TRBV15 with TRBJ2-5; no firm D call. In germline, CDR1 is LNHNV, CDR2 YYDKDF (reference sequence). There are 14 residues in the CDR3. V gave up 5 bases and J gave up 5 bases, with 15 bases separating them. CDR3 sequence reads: CATSPRLLGETQYF. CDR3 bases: TGTGCCACCAGCCCTCGACTCCTGGGGGAGACCCAGTACTTC.

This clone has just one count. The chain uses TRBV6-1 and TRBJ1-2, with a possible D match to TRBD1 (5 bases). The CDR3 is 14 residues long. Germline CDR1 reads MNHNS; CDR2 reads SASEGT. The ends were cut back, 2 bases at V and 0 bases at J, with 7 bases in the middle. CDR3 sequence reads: CASSESTANYGYTF. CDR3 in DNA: TGTGCCAGCAGTGAATCGACAGCTAACTATGGCTACACCTTC.

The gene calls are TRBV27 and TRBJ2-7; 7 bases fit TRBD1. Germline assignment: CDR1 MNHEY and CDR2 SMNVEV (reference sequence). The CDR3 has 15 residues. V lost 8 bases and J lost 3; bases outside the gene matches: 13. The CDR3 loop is CASSQMTGTLYEQYF. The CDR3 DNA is TGTGCCAGCTCACAAATGACAGGGACCCTCTACGAGCAGTACTTC.

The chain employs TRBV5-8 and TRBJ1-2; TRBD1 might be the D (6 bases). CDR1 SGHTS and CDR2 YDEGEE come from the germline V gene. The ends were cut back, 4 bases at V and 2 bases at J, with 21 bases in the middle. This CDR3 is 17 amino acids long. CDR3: CASSLVITGSTNYGYTF. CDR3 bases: TGTGCCAGCAGCCTTGTGATTACAGGGAGTACGAACTATGGCTACACCTTC.

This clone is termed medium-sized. The CDR3 coding sequence is TGTGCCAGCAGCGAAGACCACGAGCAGTACTTC. Translating gives CASSEDHEQYF. The V and J genes are TRBV11-3 and TRBJ2-7; D unresolved. This CDR3 has 11 amino acids. The V gene lost 5 bases and the J gene lost 5 bases, with 7 bases spanning the gap. Germline CDR1 reads SGHNT; CDR2 reads YENEEA.

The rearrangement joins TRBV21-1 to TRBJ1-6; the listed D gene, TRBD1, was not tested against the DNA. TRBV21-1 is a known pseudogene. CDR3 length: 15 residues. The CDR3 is CASSIRTGYNSPLHF. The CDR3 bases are TGTGCCAGCAGCATCAGAACAGGCTATAATTCACCCCTCCACTTT.

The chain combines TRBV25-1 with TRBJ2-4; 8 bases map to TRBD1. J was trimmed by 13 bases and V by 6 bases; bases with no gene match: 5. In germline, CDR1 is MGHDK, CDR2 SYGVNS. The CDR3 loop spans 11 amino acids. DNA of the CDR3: TGTGCCAGCAGGCAGGACAGGGTGCAGTACTTC. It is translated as CASRQDRVQYF.

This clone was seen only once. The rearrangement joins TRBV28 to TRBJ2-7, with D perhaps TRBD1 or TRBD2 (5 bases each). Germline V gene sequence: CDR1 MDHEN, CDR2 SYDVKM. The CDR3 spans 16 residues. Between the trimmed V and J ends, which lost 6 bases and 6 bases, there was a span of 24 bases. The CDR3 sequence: CASSPGAWDRLAEQYF. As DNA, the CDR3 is TGTGCCAGCAGCCCCGGGGCGTGGGACCGTTTGGCCGAGCAGTACTTC.

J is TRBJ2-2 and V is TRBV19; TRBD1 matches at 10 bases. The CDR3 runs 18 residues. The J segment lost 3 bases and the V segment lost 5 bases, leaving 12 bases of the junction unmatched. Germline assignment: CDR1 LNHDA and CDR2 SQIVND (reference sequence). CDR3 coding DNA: TGTGCCAGTAGTGCCAGGACAGGGGGAGTGTGGGACACCGGGGAGCTGTTTTTT. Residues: CASSARTGGVWDTGELFF.

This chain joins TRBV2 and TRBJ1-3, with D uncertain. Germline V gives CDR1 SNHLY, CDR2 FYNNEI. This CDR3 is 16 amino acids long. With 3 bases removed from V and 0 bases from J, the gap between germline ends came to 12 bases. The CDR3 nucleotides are TGTGCCAGCAGTGATTTACCCGGGCTCTCTGGAAACACCATATATTTT. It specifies CASSDLPGLSGNTIYF. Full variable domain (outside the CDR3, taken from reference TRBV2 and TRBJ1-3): EPEVTQTPSHQVTQMGQEVILRCVPISNHLYFYWYRQILGQKVEFLVSFYNNEISEKSEIFDDQFSVERPDGSNFTLKIRSTKLEDSAMYFCASSDLPGLSGNTIYFGEGSWLTVV.

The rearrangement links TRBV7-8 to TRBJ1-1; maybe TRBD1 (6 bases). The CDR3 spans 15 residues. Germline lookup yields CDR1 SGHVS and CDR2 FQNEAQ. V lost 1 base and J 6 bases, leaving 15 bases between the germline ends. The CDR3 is CASSLVGGLAAEAFF. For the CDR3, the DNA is TGTGCCAGCAGCTTAGTGGGGGGGCTAGCGGCTGAAGCTTTCTTT.

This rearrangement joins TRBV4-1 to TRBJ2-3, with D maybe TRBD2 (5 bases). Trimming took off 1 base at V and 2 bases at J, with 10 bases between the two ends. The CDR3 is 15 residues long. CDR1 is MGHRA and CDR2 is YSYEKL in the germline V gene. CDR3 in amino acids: CASSQAIDYTDTQYF. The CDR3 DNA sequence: TGCGCCAGCAGCCAAGCTATTGACTACACAGATACGCAGTATTTT.

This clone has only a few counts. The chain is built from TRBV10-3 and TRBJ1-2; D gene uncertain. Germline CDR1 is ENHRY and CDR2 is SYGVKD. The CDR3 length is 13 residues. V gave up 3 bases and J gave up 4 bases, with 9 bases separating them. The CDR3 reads CAISDSGLYGYTF. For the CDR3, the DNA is TGTGCCATCAGTGATTCGGGCCTCTATGGCTACACCTTC.

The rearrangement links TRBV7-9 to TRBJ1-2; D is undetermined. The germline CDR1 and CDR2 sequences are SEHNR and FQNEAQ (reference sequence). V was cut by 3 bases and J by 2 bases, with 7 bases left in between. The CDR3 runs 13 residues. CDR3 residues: CASSFTENYGYTF. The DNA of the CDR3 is TGTGCCAGCAGCTTTACAGAAAACTATGGCTACACCTTC.

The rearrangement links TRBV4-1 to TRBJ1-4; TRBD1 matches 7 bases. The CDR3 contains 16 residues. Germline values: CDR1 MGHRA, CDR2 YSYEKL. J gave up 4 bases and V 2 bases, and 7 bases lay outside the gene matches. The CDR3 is CASSQQHRGNNEKLFF. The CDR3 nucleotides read TGCGCCAGCAGCCAACAACACAGGGGTAATAATGAAAAACTGTTTTTT.

The CDR3: CASSLSGLHTEAFF. CDR3 DNA sequence: TGTGCCAGCAGTTTATCTGGGCTTCACACTGAAGCTTTCTTT. This chain joins TRBV28 and TRBJ1-1; no clear D. Trimming cost V 1 base and J 3 bases, with 9 bases left between them. Germline V gene lookup returns CDR1 MDHEN and CDR2 SYDVKM. The CDR3 has 14 amino acids.